This TCR beta chain appears in the sequencing data of a study of technical replicates of blood from several donors (dated by TCRdb to 2016 to 2017). About this clone itself: It has no known antigen specificity. The input lacks base qualities; no much larger clone sits a single base away.

Library construction relied on the immunoSEQ multiplex PCR assay. The table comes from immuneACCESS by way of TCRdb, which keeps in-frame sequences with V and J called. Part of the clones is missing from these tables; in studies checked, under half for an unresolved V gene and the rest for unknown reasons. Counted in this sample were about 82,000 clones; roughly 95% of them appeared once. The top ten clones comprise about 0.41% of the sample. The sequence came from a human donor in good health. Sequenced: T cells isolated from PBMCs.

The CDR3 in this case is CASRGLAGTDTQYF. The DNA sequence is given as TGTGCCAGCAGGGGACTAGCGGGCACAGATACGCAGTATTTT. The chain is assembled from TRBV2 and TRBJ2-3, and 11 junction bases match TRBD2. Compared with germline, V lacks 6 bases and J lacks 1 base; bases without a gene match: 0. The CDR3 spans 14 residues, from the cysteine through the phenylalanine. The sequence is cut down to CDR3 DNA, 42 bases in frame from base 1. In the germline V gene, CDR1 corresponds to SNHLY and CDR2 to FYNNEI.